The 30 T cell receptor beta chains below were found in one sample sequenced in a study of cytomegalovirus exposure and HLA in healthy donors. Primers for the PCR totalled 60 Vbeta and 13 Jbeta. The repertoire was sequenced with immunoSEQ multiplex PCR; TCRdb's copy has only in-frame clones and lacks some. The profile shows 100,000 to 130,000 clones, approximately 84% of them singletons. The sequenced material came from PBMCs. These receptors were collected from a young man in good health and CMV-seronegative.

The chain is built from TRBV9 and TRBJ1-1, with TRBD1 matching 10 bases. J was trimmed by 7 bases and V by 4 bases; bases with no gene match: 10. Germline V CDR1 and CDR2: SGDLS, YYNGEE. The CDR3 is 15 residues long. The DNA for the CDR3 is TGTGCCAGCAGCTCGCGGGACAGGGGTGAGGGTGAAGCTTTCTTT. The encoded protein is CASSSRDRGEGEAFF.

Here the CDR3 reads CASARAGGANVLTF. Written as DNA, the CDR3 is TGTGCCAGCGCCCGGGCGGGGGGGGCCAACGTCCTGACTTTC. V is TRBV11-2 and J is TRBJ2-6, with D perhaps matching TRBD2 (6 bases). V was trimmed by 8 bases and J by 4 bases, leaving 12 bases between them. CDR1 and CDR2 from the germline V gene are SGHAT and FQNNGV. This CDR3 has 14 amino acids.

The chain is built from TRBV9 and TRBJ1-1; TRBD1 matches at 8 bases. CDR1 and CDR2 (germline): SGDLS, YYNGEE. With V trimmed by 4 bases and J by 7 bases, 12 bases remained unmatched. CDR3 size: 15 residues. The CDR3 nucleotides read TGTGCCAGCAGCCCGGCCACAGGGGGTAAGGGTGAAGCTTTCTTT. Encoded protein: CASSPATGGKGEAFF.

The chain is built from TRBV7-8 and TRBJ2-3; D is perhaps TRBD2 (5 bases). Germline CDR1 and CDR2: SGHVS and FQNEAQ. The CDR3 consists of 16 residues. V was cut by 1 base and J by 1 base, with 12 bases left in between. CDR3 in amino acids: CASSLVMRAGTDTQYF. CDR3 bases: TGTGCCAGCAGCTTAGTAATGAGGGCCGGCACAGATACGCAGTATTTT.

The chain employs TRBV25-1 and TRBJ2-5; tentatively, D is TRBD1 (5 bases). Trimming removed 4 bases at V and 5 bases at J, with 14 bases between. Germline CDR1 is MGHDK and CDR2 is SYGVNS. The CDR3 sequence is 14 residues long. The CDR3, as DNA: TGTGCCAGCAGTGGTTACAGGACCAGGGAGACCCAGTACTTC. Protein product: CASSGYRTRETQYF.

The gene calls are TRBV5-4 and TRBJ1-5; no clear D gene. The CDR3 is 16 amino acids. Germline V gene lookup returns CDR1 SGHNT and CDR2 YYREEE (reference sequence). V lost 0 bases to trimming and J lost 2 bases, with 12 bases between them. In DNA, the CDR3 is TGTGCCAGCAGCTTGGGTGGCAAGGAGGGCAATCAGCCCCAGCATTTT. Protein sequence: CASSLGGKEGNQPQHF.

This clone has only one observation. The chain joins TRBV15 to TRBJ1-1; 7 bases line up with TRBD1. CDR1 and CDR2 (germline): LNHNV, YYDKDF (reference sequence). The CDR3 loop spans 15 amino acids. V gave up 3 bases and J gave up 3 bases; unmatched junction bases: 7. CDR3 bases: TGTGCCACCAGCAGTGGGGGGACAGCGTACACTGAAGCTTTCTTT. Its protein product is CATSSGGTAYTEAFF.

The chain uses TRBV6-4 and TRBJ1-1; D may be TRBD1 (5 bases). V gave up 6 bases and J gave up 2 bases, with 13 bases separating them. The CDR3 sequence is 14 residues long. Germline CDR1 reads MRHNA; CDR2 reads SNTAGT. The CDR3 protein is CASRVGQGNTEAFF. The CDR3 DNA reads TGTGCCAGCAGGGTGGGGCAGGGCAACACTGAAGCTTTCTTT.

The chain carries TRBV9 and TRBJ2-7, with 14 positions matching TRBD2. Trimming at V came to 4 bases and at J to 5 bases, leaving 8 bases not matched to a gene. Germline CDR1 SGDLS, CDR2 YYNGEE. The CDR3 consists of 16 residues. The CDR3 region is CASSPTGTSGSNEQYF. CDR3 nucleotides: TGTGCCAGCAGCCCGACCGGGACTAGCGGGAGTAACGAGCAGTACTTC. Based on the CDR3 plus reference TRBV9 and TRBJ2-7, the full variable domain is DSGVTQTPKHLITATGQRVTLRCSPRSGDLSVYWYQQSLDQGLQFLIQYYNGEERAKGNILERFSAQQFPDLHSELNLSSLELGDSALYFCASSPTGTSGSNEQYFGPGTRLTVT.

This clone was counted a few times. The chain carries TRBV5-1 and TRBJ2-1; no clear D. Trimming cost V 2 bases and J 5 bases, with 11 bases left between them. The germline CDR1 and CDR2 sequences are SGHRS and YFSETQ. This CDR3 is 14 amino acids long. CDR3 sequence reads: CASSLGQVDNEQFF. The CDR3 DNA reads TGCGCCAGCAGCTTAGGCCAGGTCGACAATGAGCAGTTCTTC.

The gene calls are TRBV6-5 and TRBJ2-3; D perhaps matches TRBD2 (6 bases). Germline V lookup: CDR1 MNHEY, CDR2 SVGAGI. The V and J ends lost 6 bases and 4 bases respectively, with 14 bases between them. The CDR3 has 14 amino acids. Here the CDR3 DNA reads TGTGCCAGCAGAAAGAAACTAGCACCAGATACGCAGTATTTT. It translates to CASRKKLAPDTQYF.

This chain connects TRBV5-1 to TRBJ1-3; the D gene is possibly TRBD1 (5 bases). This CDR3 is 16 amino acids long. The V end was cut by 0 bases, the J end by 0 bases, with 10 bases between. The germline CDR1 and CDR2 sequences are SGHRS and YFSETQ. The CDR3 region has the DNA TGCGCCAGCAGCTTGGCCGCGGGGGTCTCTGGAAACACCATATATTTT. This codes for CASSLAAGVSGNTIYF.

This chain joins TRBV7-2 and TRBJ1-1; the match to TRBD1 covers 10 bases. This CDR3 is 18 amino acids long. The germline V gene encodes CDR1 SGHTA and CDR2 FQGNSA. V gave up 6 bases and J gave up 5 bases; unmatched junction bases: 18. This CDR3 reads CASRLSGTGAPKGTEAFF. The DNA of the CDR3 is TGTGCCAGCAGGCTGAGCGGGACAGGGGCCCCTAAGGGAACTGAAGCTTTCTTT.

This chain joins TRBV5-3 and TRBJ1-3; 10 bases are a match to TRBD1. Being an ORF, TRBV5-3 has a function that is uncertain. V shed 4 bases and J 0 bases; nucleotides not matched to a gene: 22. The CDR3 contains 22 residues. CDR3 protein: CARSPLLGTGVPLRFSGNTIYF. The CDR3, as DNA: TGTGCCAGAAGCCCGCTACTAGGGACAGGGGTTCCACTAAGGTTCTCTGGAAACACCATATATTTT.

This chain joins TRBV2 and TRBJ2-5; 10 bases line up with TRBD2. The CDR3 extends over 14 amino acids. Trimming removed 6 bases from V and 2 bases from J; junction bases left unmatched: 3. Germline V gene lookup returns CDR1 SNHLY and CDR2 FYNNEI. Here the CDR3 reads CASRRTSGQETQYF. For the CDR3, the DNA is TGTGCCAGCAGGCGGACTAGCGGTCAAGAGACCCAGTACTTC. Supplemented by reference TRBV2 and TRBJ2-5, the full variable domain reads EPEVTQTPSHQVTQMGQEVILRCVPISNHLYFYWYRQILGQKVEFLVSFYNNEISEKSEIFDDQFSVERPDGSNFTLKIRSTKLEDSAMYFCASRRTSGQETQYFGPGTRLLVL.

This clone showed up just a few times. The V gene is TRBV5-5, the J gene TRBJ1-1, with D uncertain. V was clipped by 5 bases and J by 4 bases, with 9 bases between them. The CDR3 totals 12 residues. Germline V gene lookup returns CDR1 SGHKS and CDR2 YYEKEE (reference sequence). CDR3 nucleotides: TGTGCCAGCAGGTGGTCGAGCACTGAAGCTTTCTTT. Encoded protein: CASRWSSTEAFF.

This clone has just a few counts. This chain joins TRBV5-4 and TRBJ2-3, with TRBD2 matching 13 bases. The ends lost 6 bases at V and 3 bases at J; junction bases unmatched: 10. The germline CDR1 and CDR2 sequences are SGHNT and YYREEE (reference sequence). This CDR3 has 17 residues. The CDR3 spells CASKRLTSGGFTDTQYF. CDR3 DNA: TGTGCCAGCAAACGACTGACTAGCGGGGGGTTTACAGATACGCAGTATTTT.

The chain couples TRBV6-5 to TRBJ2-5; D gene ambiguous. The V end was cut by 6 bases, the J end by 3 bases, with 8 bases between. The germline gives CDR1 MNHEY, CDR2 SVGAGI. CDR3 length: 12 amino acids. The CDR3 DNA reads TGTGCCAGCAGAAGCCGGGAAGAGACCCAGTACTTC. Its protein is CASRSREETQYF.

The genes are TRBV5-1 and TRBJ2-3; D unclear. CDR3 size: 11 residues. Trimming left V 4 bases short and J 6 bases short, with 6 bases between. Germline lookup yields CDR1 SGHRS and CDR2 YFSETQ. CDR3 coding DNA: TGCGCCAGCAGCCGCCAGGATACGCAGTATTTT. Amino acid sequence: CASSRQDTQYF.

The genes are TRBV6-4 and TRBJ1-1; D possibly corresponds to TRBD1 (5 bases). CDR1 is MRHNA, CDR2 SNTAGT, per germline. V was shortened by 0 bases and J by 4 bases, with 15 bases between the two germline ends. The CDR3 runs to 16 residues. CDR3 amino acids: CASSDSRRGGGTEAFF. The CDR3, as DNA: TGTGCCAGCAGTGACTCGAGGAGGGGCGGAGGCACTGAAGCTTTCTTT.

The chain carries TRBV2 and TRBJ2-7; 11 nucleotides match TRBD2. This CDR3 contains 15 residues. CDR1 SNHLY and CDR2 FYNNEI come from the germline V gene. V shed 4 bases, J shed 4 bases, and the junction held 6 bases outside the gene matches. The CDR3 loop is CASSVSTSGGYEQYF. CDR3 in DNA: TGTGCCAGCAGTGTTAGTACTAGCGGGGGATACGAGCAGTACTTC.

The CDR3 loop is CASSFRGGSGELFF. The CDR3, as DNA: TGTGCCAGCAGCTTCAGGGGCGGGAGCGGGGAGCTGTTTTTT. The chain has TRBV11-2 and TRBJ2-2, with D possibly TRBD2 on 7 matching bases. CDR1 and CDR2 from the germline V gene are SGHAT and FQNNGV. The CDR3 covers 14 residues. V gave up 3 bases and J gave up 7 bases, with 12 bases separating them.

The rearrangement links TRBV11-2 to TRBJ2-7; TRBD1 aligns across 8 bases. This CDR3 is built from 15 residues. Trimming removed 5 bases from V and 2 bases from J; junction bases left unmatched: 8. Germline lookup yields CDR1 SGHAT and CDR2 FQNNGV. CDR3 DNA sequence: TGTGCCAGCAGCGCCCCGACAGGGGCCCCCTACGAGCAGTACTTC. This gives the protein CASSAPTGAPYEQYF.

The genes are TRBV6-1 and TRBJ2-1, with TRBD2 matching over 12 bases. The CDR3 runs 16 residues. J was trimmed by 4 bases and V by 4 bases; bases with no gene match: 5. Germline CDR1 is MNHNS and CDR2 is SASEGT. CDR3 residues: CASSALTSGRYNEQFF. The DNA for the CDR3 is TGTGCCAGCAGTGCCCTTACTAGCGGGAGGTACAATGAGCAGTTCTTC.

The gene calls are TRBV7-2 and TRBJ1-6; no reliable D call. Germline V gives CDR1 SGHTA, CDR2 FQGNSA. V dropped 6 bases and J dropped 9 bases, with 12 bases sitting between them. The CDR3 spans 13 residues. DNA for the CDR3: TGTGCCAGCAGTAACTTGAGGAGTTCACCCCTCCACTTT. It is translated as CASSNLRSSPLHF.

The chain combines TRBV10-2 with TRBJ2-1; 9 bases are a match to TRBD2. The CDR3 covers 18 residues. The V gene's germline CDR1 is WSHSY and CDR2 SAAADI. Unmatched junction bases numbered 7, after V lost 0 bases and J lost 1 base. CDR3 coding DNA: TGCGCCAGCAGTGAGTCCGCGATAGCGGGAGTGTCCTACAATGAGCAGTTCTTC. As protein: CASSESAIAGVSYNEQFF.

About this clone itself: One end of the junction fails to match germline, which may point to a read error. V usage is TRBV7-7 and J usage is TRBJ2-5, with D perhaps TRBD2 (5 bases). This CDR3 region has 15 residues. From germline, CDR1 is SSHAT and CDR2 FNYEAQ (reference sequence). Here the CDR3 reads CASSLSRGWGETQYF. CDR3 nucleotide sequence: TGTGCTAGCAGCTTAAGTCGGGGATGGGGAGAGACCCAGTACTTC.

The J gene is TRBJ2-3, the V gene TRBV7-9, with D perhaps matching TRBD2 (6 bases). The CDR3 sequence is 15 residues long. In germline, CDR1 is SEHNR, CDR2 FQNEAQ (reference sequence). With 6 bases removed from V and 0 bases from J, the gap between germline ends came to 13 bases. This CDR3 reads CASSLDGTSTDTQYF. CDR3 sequence (DNA): TGTGCCAGCAGTTTGGACGGGACTAGCACAGATACGCAGTATTTT.

The chain couples TRBV19 to TRBJ1-1, with 8 bases aligning to TRBD1. The CDR3 covers 14 residues. V shed 3 bases, J shed 1 base, and the junction held 1 base outside the gene matches. In germline, CDR1 is LNHDA, CDR2 SQIVND (reference sequence). CDR3 sequence (DNA): TGTGCCAGTAGTATCGACAGGGGGAACACTGAAGCTTTCTTT. Amino acid sequence: CASSIDRGNTEAFF.

This chain uses TRBV5-1 with TRBJ1-1, with 8 bases lining up with TRBD1. Germline V gene sequence: CDR1 SGHRS, CDR2 YFSETQ. Trimming took 7 bases from V and 2 from J; bases not matched to a gene: 10. The CDR3 is 15 amino acids. CDR3 protein: CASAVGQGYNTEAFF. CDR3 nucleotide sequence: TGCGCCAGCGCAGTTGGACAGGGATATAACACTGAAGCTTTCTTT.